The sequence of this TCR beta chain was determined in a study of blood T cell repertoires in COVID-19 (dated by TCRdb to about 2020). A note on the overall study: Collaborator samples came from the United States, Italy and Spain and covered acute and convalescent phases of COVID-19. The samples were drawn from two sources: the first 160 participants of the ongoing ImmuneRACE study, and 1,200 or so subjects contributed by 6 global collaborators. The prospective study material was composed of cDNA or gDNA derived from T cells, B-cell-depleted T cells, or PBMCs. The sample metadata nearly always contained a de-identified subject ID, COVID-19 status, age in years and sex. Where HLA class I and class II types were available, the types were taken from metadata supplied by the sample provider, not from assay-based typing. The dataset comprised deeply sampled blood TCRbeta repertoires from subjects exposed to, actively infected with, or recovered from COVID-19. The repertoires were released in a freely available public database meant as a resource for research on the immune response to SARS-CoV-2. Broad study findings and their caveats: The amount of clinical and demographic metadata varied by source and participant and was provided uncurated.

The immunoSEQ Assay, a bias-controlled multiplex PCR, was used to amplify TCRbeta CDR3 regions from genomic DNA. Per the original workflow: Within the assay, amplification of reference gene primers was used to estimate how many nucleated cells each sample contained. Sequence reads were collapsed and filtered to measure the absolute abundance of every unique TCRbeta CDR3 rearrangement. For each sample, productive Simpson clonality was calculated as the square root of Simpson's diversity index across productive rearrangements. TCRdb stores this immuneACCESS table with in-frame sequences only. Part of the clones is absent; in the studies checked, under half of the shortfall reflects unresolved V genes, and no reason is known for the rest. For V, J and clone size, that table is used; D and trimming come from the DNA. In this sample the table shows 250,000 or so clones, approximately 88% of which occur a single time. Of the sample, over 3% is held by the ten largest clones.

For this clone: No antigen is known for it. Nothing much larger sits one base from this clone, and base qualities are not available.

Participants in the prospective study were aged roughly 18 to 90 years, lived in some 24 United States geographic areas, and enrolled through a virtual design. In the prospective study, participants were assigned to cohorts based on the clinical history participants reported in a screening survey and a study questionnaire. Exposed participants had been in contact with someone with a PCR-confirmed or clinician-diagnosed COVID-19 case within 2 weeks of study entry. In the prospective study, whole blood, serum and a nasopharyngeal or oropharyngeal swab were collected from each participant by mobile phlebotomists. Over an approximately 2-month period, participants in the prospective study had the option of providing additional blood draws and questionnaires. Prospective study blood samples were shipped either frozen or at room temperature before DNA extraction. Taken from cysteine to valine, the CDR3 has 12 residues. Just CDR3 DNA is preserved here, 36 bases in frame from base 1. The trim is 1 base for V and 9 bases for J, with a gap of 10 bases between the germline ends.

The sample comprised PBMCs or T cells enriched from blood (not recorded which). The origin of this receptor is a woman between 35 and 50 years old who had been exposed to COVID-19. The chain uses TRBV12-3 or TRBV12-4 and TRBJ2-7; the D gene is perhaps TRBD1, on 5 matching bases. CDR3 protein: CASSLVGVRQYV. The bases are TGTGCCAGCAGTTTAGTAGGGGTGAGGCAGTACGTC.